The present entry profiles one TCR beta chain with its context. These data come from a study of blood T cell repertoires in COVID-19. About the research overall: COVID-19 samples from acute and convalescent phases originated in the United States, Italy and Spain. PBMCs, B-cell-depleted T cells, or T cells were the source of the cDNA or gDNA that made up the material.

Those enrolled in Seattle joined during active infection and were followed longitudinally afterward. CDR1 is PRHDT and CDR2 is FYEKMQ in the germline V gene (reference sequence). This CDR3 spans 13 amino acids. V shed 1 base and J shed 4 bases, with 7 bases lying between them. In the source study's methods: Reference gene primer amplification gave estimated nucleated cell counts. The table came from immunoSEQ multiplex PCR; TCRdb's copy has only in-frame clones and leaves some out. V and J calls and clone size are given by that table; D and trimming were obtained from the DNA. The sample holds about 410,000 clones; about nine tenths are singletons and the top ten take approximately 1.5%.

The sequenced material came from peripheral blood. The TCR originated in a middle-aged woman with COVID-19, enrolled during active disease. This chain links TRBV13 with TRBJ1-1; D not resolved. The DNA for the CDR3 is TGTGCCAGCAGCTTAGTTGTCAGCACTGAAGCTTTCTTT. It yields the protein CASSLVVSTEAFF. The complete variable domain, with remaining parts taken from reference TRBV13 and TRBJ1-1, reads AAGVIQSPRHLIKEKRETATLKCYPIPRHDTVYWYQQGPGQDPQFLISFYEKMQSDKGSIPDRFSAQQFSDYHSELNMSSLELGDSALYFCASSLVVSTEAFFGQGTRLTVV.